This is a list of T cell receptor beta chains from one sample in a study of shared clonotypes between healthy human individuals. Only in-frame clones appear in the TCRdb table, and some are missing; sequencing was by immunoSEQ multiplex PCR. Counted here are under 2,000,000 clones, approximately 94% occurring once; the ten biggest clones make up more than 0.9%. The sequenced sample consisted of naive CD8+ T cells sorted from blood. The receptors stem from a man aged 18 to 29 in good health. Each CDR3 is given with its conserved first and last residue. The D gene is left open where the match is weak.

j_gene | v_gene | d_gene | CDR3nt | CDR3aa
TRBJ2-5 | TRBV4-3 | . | TGCGCCAGCAGCCAAGAGGAGAGTTTGGGAGAGACCCAGTACTTC | CASSQEESLGETQYF
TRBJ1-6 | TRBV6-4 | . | TGTGCCAGCAGTGATGGGTTGTCACCCCTCCACTTT | CASSDGLSPLHF
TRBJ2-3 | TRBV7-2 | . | TGTGCCAGCAGCCCACCCTTTAGTTGGACCCAAGAGGGAGATACGCAGTATTTT | CASSPPFSWTQEGDTQYF
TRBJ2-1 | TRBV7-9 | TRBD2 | TGTGCCAGCAGCATGGGACTAGCGGCCTACAATGAGCAGTTCTTC | CASSMGLAAYNEQFF
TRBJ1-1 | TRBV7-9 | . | TGTGCCAGCAGCACACCCGGGGGAGGGTTAAACACTGAAGCTTTCTTT | CASSTPGGGLNTEAFF
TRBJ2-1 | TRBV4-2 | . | TGTGCCAGCAGCCAAGATCGTAGCGATTACAATGAGCAGTTCTTC | CASSQDRSDYNEQFF
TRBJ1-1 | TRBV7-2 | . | TGTGCCAGCAGCCCGATCCCAATGAACACTGAAGCTTTCTTT | CASSPIPMNTEAFF
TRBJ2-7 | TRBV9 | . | TGTGCCAGCAGCGTTCATTGGGCAGAAACCTACGAGCAGTACTTC | CASSVHWAETYEQYF
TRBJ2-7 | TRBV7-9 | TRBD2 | TGTGCCAGCAGTCCTGGGACTAGCGGTCCCTACGAGCAGTACTTC | CASSPGTSGPYEQYF
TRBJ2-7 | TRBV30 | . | TGTGCCTGGAGTCCCGCGGGCCCCGGGTACGAGCAGTACTTC | CAWSPAGPGYEQYF
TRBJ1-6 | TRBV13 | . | TGTGCCAGCAGCATACAGGGTCCGGATAATTCACCCCTCCACTTT | CASSIQGPDNSPLHF
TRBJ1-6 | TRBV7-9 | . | TGTGCCAGCAGCTTAGCAGGGGGGGCCCTGAATTCACCCCTCCACTTT | CASSLAGGALNSPLHF
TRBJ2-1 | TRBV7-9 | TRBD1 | TGTGCCAGCAGCCCAGAAGGGACAGGGGGCTTCGAGCAGTTCTTC | CASSPEGTGGFEQFF
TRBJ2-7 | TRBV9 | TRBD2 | TGTGCCAGCAGCGTAGAAGCGGGAGGGACCTACGAGCAGTACTTC | CASSVEAGGTYEQYF
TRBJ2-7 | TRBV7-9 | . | TGTGCCAGCAGCTTAGACGGATCCTACGAGCAGTACTTC | CASSLDGSYEQYF
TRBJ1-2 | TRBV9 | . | TGTGCCAGCAGCGTAGTGGGCGGAAACTATGGCTACACCTTC | CASSVVGGNYGYTF
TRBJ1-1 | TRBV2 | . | TGTGCCAGCAGTGAGGAAGGGATGAACACTGAAGCTTTCTTT | CASSEEGMNTEAFF
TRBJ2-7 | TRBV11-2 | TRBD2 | TGTGCCAGCAGTTGGACTAGCGGGCCTTCCTACGAGCAGTACTTC | CASSWTSGPSYEQYF
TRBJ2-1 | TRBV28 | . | TGTGCCAGCAGTTTATTTTCTAGCAGCTACAATGAGCAGTTCTTC | CASSLFSSSYNEQFF
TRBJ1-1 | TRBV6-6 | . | TGTGCCAGCAGTTACACCTCTAGGGGTGAAGCTTTCTTT | CASSYTSRGEAFF
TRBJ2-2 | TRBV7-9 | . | TGTGCCAGCAGCTTCGAGGGGCTCCGGGTCGGGGAGCTGTTTTTT | CASSFEGLRVGELFF
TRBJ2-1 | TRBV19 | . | TGTGCCAGTAGTATAGCCTACAGCTATGAGCAGTTCTTC | CASSIAYSYEQFF
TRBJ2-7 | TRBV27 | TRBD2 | TGTGCCAGCAGTTATAGCGGGGAGACCTACGAGCAGTACTTC | CASSYSGETYEQYF
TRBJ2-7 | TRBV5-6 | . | TGTGCCAGCAGCTTGGTCGACAGCCTTTTGGTCGGGCAGTACTTC | CASSLVDSLLVGQYF
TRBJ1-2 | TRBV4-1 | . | TGCGCCAGCAGCCAAGAGGTGGAGGTCCTCTATGGCTACACCTTC | CASSQEVEVLYGYTF
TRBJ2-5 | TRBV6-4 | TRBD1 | TGTGCCAGCAGAACAGGGGCCGCACGGGAGACCCAGTACTTC | CASRTGAARETQYF
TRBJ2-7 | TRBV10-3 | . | TGTGCCATCAGCCCAGGACTAATCTACGAGCAGTACTTC | CAISPGLIYEQYF